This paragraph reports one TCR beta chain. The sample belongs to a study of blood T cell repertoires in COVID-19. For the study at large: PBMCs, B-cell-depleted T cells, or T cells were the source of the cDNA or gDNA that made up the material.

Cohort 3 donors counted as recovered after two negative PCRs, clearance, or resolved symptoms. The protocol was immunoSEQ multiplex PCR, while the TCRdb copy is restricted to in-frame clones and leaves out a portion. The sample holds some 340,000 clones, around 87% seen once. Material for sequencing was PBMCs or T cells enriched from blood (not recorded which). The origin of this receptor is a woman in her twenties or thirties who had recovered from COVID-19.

Here the CDR3 DNA reads TGTGCCAGCAGCTTGGCCCGACATTCCTACGAGCAGTACTTC. Protein product: CASSLARHSYEQYF. The J gene is TRBJ2-7, the V gene TRBV5-5; D ambiguous. The germline V gene encodes CDR1 SGHKS and CDR2 YYEKEE (reference sequence). The CDR3 spans 14 residues. V shed 0 bases and J shed 1 base, with 8 bases lying between them.